A single sample is the source of the 2 T cell receptor beta chains below, sequenced in a study of CD8+ T cells in alopecia areata. As to treatment: oral pan-JAK inhibitor, 5-10 mg twice daily. Following RNA extraction, reverse transcription yielded cDNA that acted as the sequencing template. This table comes from immunoSEQ multiplex PCR, and its TCRdb copy is limited to in-frame clones, with some not included. The sample has around 270,000 clones, about 62% seen once. Sequencing used CD4+ T cells sorted from blood, obtained at week 24, from a patient treated with tofacitinib. These receptor sequences come from a human donor with alopecia areata.

This chain uses TRBV30 with TRBJ2-7, with 8 bases aligning to TRBD1. This CDR3 region has 13 residues. Germline V CDR1 and CDR2: GTSNPN, SVGIG (reference sequence). Trimming at V came to 2 bases and at J to 3 bases, leaving 3 bases not matched to a gene. CDR3 DNA sequence: TGTGCCTGGAGTAGGGACAGGCACTACGAGCAGTACTTC. The encoded protein is CAWSRDRHYEQYF.

The J gene is TRBJ2-3, the V gene TRBV19; D remains unclear. V was clipped by 5 bases and J by 0 bases, with 3 bases between them. The germline gives CDR1 LNHDA, CDR2 SQIVND (reference sequence). This CDR3 comprises 12 residues. CDR3 sequence: CASSPSTDTQYF. The DNA for the CDR3 is TGTGCCAGTAGTCCTAGCACAGATACGCAGTATTTT.